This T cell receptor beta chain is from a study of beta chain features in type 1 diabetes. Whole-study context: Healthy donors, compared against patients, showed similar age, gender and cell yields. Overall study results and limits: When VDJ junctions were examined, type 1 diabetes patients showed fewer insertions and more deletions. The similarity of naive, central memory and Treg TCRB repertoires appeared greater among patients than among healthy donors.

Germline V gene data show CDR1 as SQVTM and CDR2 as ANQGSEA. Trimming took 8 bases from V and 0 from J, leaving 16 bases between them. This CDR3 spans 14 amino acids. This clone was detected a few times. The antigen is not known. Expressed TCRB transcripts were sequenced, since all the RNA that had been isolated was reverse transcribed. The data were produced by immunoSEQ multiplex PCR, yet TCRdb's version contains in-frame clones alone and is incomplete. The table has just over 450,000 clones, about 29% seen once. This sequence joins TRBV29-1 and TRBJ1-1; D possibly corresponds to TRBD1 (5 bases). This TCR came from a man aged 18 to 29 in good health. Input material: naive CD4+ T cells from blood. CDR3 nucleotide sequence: TGCAGCTCCCATGGGTGGGGGATGAACACTGAAGCTTTCTTT. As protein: CSSHGWGMNTEAFF.